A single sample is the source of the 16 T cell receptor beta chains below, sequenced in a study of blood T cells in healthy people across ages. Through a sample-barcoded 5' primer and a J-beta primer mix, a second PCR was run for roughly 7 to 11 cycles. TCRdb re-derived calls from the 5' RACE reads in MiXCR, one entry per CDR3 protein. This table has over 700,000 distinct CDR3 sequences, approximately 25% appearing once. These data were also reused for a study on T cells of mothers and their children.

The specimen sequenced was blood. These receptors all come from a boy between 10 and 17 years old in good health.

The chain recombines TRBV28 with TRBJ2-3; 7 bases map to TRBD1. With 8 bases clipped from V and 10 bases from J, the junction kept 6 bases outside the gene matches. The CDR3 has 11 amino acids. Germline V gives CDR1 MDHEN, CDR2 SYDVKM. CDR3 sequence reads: CASEDRRAQYF. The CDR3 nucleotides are TGTGCCAGCGAGGACAGGCGCGCGCAGTATTTT.

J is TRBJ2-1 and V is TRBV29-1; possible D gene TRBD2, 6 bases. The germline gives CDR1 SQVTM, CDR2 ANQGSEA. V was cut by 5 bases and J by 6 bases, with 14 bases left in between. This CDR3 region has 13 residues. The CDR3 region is CSVTPGVPNEQFF. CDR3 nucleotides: TGCAGCGTTACCCCGGGGGTTCCCAATGAGCAGTTCTTC.

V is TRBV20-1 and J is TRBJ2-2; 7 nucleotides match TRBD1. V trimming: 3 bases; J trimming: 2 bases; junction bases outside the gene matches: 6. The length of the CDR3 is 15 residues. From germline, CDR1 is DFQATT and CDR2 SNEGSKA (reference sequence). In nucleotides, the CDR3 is TGCAGTGCTAGGGCTCAGGGGGTAAACACCGGGGAGCTGTTTTTT. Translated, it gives CSARAQGVNTGELFF.

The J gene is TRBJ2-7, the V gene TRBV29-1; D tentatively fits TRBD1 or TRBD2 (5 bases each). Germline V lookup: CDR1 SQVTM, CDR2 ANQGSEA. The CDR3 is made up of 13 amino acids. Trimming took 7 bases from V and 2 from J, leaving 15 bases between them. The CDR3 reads CSAQTAAAYEQYF. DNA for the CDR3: TGCAGCGCTCAGACAGCGGCGGCCTACGAGCAGTACTTC.

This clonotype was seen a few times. The CDR3 reads CASSTVAGAYNEQFF. In DNA form, the CDR3 reads TGTGCCAGCAGCACCGTAGCGGGAGCCTACAATGAGCAGTTCTTC. The gene calls are TRBV7-2 and TRBJ2-1; 9 bases align to TRBD2. CDR1 is SGHTA and CDR2 is FQGNSA in the germline V gene. The V gene end was trimmed by 5 bases and the J gene end by 2 bases; junction bases not matched to a gene: 4. This CDR3 comprises 15 residues. Based on the CDR3 plus reference TRBV7-2 and TRBJ2-1, the full variable domain is GAGVSQSPSNKVTEKGKDVELRCDPISGHTALYWYRQSLGQGLEFLIYFQGNSAPDKSGLPSDRFSAERTGGSVSTLTIQRTQQEDSAVYLCASSTVAGAYNEQFFGPGTRLTVL.

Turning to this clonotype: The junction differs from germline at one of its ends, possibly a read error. CDR3 DNA sequence: TGCGCCAGCAGCCAAGAATGGGGACGCACAGATCCGCAGTATTTT. Its protein is CASSQEWGRTDPQYF. The chain links TRBV4-1 to TRBJ2-3; either TRBD1 or TRBD2 may supply D (5 bases each). Germline V gene lookup returns CDR1 MGHRA and CDR2 YSYEKL. The CDR3 has 15 residues.

The CDR3 protein is CASSRKKPGPSDTQYF. DNA of the CDR3: TGCGCCAGCAGCCGAAAAAAACCCGGCCCCTCAGATACGCAGTATTTT. V gene TRBV4-3 combines with J gene TRBJ2-3, with unresolved D. The CDR3 is 16 amino acids. Trimming shortened V by 4 bases and J by 4 bases, and 18 bases separated the two germline ends. Germline values: CDR1 LGHNA, CDR2 YSLEER.

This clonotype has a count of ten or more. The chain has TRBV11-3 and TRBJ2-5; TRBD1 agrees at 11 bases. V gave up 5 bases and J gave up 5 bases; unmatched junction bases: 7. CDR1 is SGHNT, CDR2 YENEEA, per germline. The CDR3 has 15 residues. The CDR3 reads CASSTPGQGDETQYF. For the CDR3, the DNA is TGTGCCAGCAGCACCCCGGGACAGGGGGACGAGACCCAGTACTTC.

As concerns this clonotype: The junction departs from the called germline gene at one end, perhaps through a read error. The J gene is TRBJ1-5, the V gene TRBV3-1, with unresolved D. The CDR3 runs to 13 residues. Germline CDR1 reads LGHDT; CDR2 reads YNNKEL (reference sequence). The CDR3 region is CASRQALDQPQHF. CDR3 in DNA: TGTGCCAGCAGACAAGCGCTGGATCAGCCCCAGCATTTT.

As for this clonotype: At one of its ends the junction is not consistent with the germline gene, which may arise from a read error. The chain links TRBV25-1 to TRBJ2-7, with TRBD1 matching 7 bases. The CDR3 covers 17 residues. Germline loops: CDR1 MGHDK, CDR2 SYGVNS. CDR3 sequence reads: CASSGTSETGYSYGQYF. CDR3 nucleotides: TGTGCCAGCAGTGGAACCAGTGAGACAGGGTACTCCTACGGGCAGTACTTC.

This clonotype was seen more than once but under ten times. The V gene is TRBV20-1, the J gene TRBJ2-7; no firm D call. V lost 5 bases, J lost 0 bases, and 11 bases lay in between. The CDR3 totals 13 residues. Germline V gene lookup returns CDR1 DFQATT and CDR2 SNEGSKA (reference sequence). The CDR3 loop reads CSAEAESSYEQYF. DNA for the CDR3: TGCAGTGCTGAGGCGGAGAGCTCCTACGAGCAGTACTTC.

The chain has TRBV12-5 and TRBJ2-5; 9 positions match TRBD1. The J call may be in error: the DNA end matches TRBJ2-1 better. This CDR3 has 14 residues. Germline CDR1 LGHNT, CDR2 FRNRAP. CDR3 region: CASGTGTGYNEQFF. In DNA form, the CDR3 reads TGTGCTAGTGGTACCGGGACAGGGTACAATGAGCAGTTCTTC.

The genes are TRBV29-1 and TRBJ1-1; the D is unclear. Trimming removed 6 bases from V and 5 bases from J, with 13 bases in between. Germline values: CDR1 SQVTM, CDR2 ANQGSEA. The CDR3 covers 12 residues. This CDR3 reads CSVKILGTEAFF. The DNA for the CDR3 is TGCAGCGTGAAAATATTAGGGACTGAAGCTTTCTTT.

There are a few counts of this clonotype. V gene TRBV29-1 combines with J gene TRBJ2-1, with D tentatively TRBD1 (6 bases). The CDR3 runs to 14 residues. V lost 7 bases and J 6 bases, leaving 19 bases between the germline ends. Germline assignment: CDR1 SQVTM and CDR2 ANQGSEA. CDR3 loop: CSAEGRGKSNEQFF. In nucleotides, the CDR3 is TGCAGCGCTGAGGGAAGGGGGAAGAGCAATGAGCAGTTCTTC.

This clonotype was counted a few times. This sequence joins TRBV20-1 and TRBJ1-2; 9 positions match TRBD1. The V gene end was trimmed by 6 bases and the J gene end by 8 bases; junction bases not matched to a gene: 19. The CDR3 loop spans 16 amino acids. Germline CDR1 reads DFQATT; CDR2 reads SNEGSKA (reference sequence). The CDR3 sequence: CSAARTGDKGGSGYTF. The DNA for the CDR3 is TGCAGTGCGGCTAGGACAGGGGATAAGGGCGGGAGCGGCTACACCTTC.

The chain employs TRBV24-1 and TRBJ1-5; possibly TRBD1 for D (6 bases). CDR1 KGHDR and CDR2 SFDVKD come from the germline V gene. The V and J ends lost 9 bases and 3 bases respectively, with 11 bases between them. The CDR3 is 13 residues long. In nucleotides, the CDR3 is TGTGCCACCTCGGGGGCATACAATCAGCCCCAGCATTTT. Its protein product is CATSGAYNQPQHF.